These 20 T cell receptor beta chains originate from one sample sequenced in a study of read filtering for tumor transcriptome and immune sequencing. This library used 300 to 450 ng RNA and molecular barcoded adaptors spanning alpha/delta and beta/gamma chains. TCRdb called the reads again in MiXCR, with one record for every CDR3 protein. The sample holds about 40,000 distinct CDR3 sequences; roughly 13% are singletons and the top ten take approximately 35%. The material sequenced was a population of CD138-negative cells sorted from bone marrow. Source of these receptors: a donor at least 40 years old with multiple myeloma.

On this clonotype itself: A much larger clone lies a single base off, so this may be a read error. The J gene is TRBJ2-7, the V gene TRBV29-1, with 8 bases lining up with TRBD2. The CDR3 has 12 amino acids. Germline assignment: CDR1 SQVTM and CDR2 ANQGSEA. CDR3 amino acids: CGGGTTAYEQYF. In DNA, the CDR3 is TGCGGCGGGGGGACTACTGCCTACGAGCAGTACTTC.

The table lists this clonotype with many counts. CDR3 protein: CSVGKGGYETQYF. In DNA, the CDR3 is TGCAGCGTGGGGAAGGGGGGGTACGAGACCCAGTACTTC. The chain employs TRBV29-1 and TRBJ2-5, with D tentatively TRBD2 (7 bases). The V end lost 6 bases, the J end lost 5 bases, and 16 bases lay between the germline ends. The length of the CDR3 is 13 residues. From germline, CDR1 is SQVTM and CDR2 ANQGSEA.

V is TRBV7-9 and J is TRBJ2-7; TRBD2 agrees at 7 bases. Germline V gene sequence: CDR1 SEHNR, CDR2 FQNEAQ (reference sequence). The V and J ends lost 0 bases and 0 bases, in that order; junction bases with no gene match: 14. This CDR3 has 19 residues. The chain's CDR3 is CASSLATGLSGRSSYEQYF. The CDR3 nucleotides are TGTGCCAGCAGCTTAGCCACGGGACTTAGCGGGCGAAGCTCCTACGAGCAGTACTTC.

This clonotype was recorded at least ten times. The chain links TRBV7-2 to TRBJ1-1; 8 bases fit TRBD1. Per germline, CDR1 SGHTA and CDR2 FQGNSA. Trimming removed 2 bases from V and 11 bases from J; junction bases left unmatched: 10. The CDR3 spans 14 residues. This chain's CDR3 is CASSLTAGGTFAFF. The CDR3 coding sequence is TGTGCCAGCAGCTTAACGGCAGGGGGCACGTTTGCTTTCTTT.

This clonotype occurred many times. The chain carries TRBV20-1 and TRBJ1-2, with D possibly matching TRBD1 (5 bases). The germline CDR1 and CDR2 sequences are DFQATT and SNEGSKA (reference sequence). Trimming stripped 0 bases from V and 5 bases from J, with 13 bases between. This CDR3 contains 14 residues. CDR3 in DNA: TGCAGTGCTAGAGATCGGGGGATTGGGTATGGCTACACCTTC. Translation gives CSARDRGIGYGYTF.

This clonotype has ten or more counts. The genes are TRBV4-1 and TRBJ2-6; perhaps TRBD1 as D (6 bases). The CDR3 covers 17 residues. The ends were cut back, 0 bases at V and 4 bases at J, with 13 bases in the middle. Germline V gene lookup returns CDR1 MGHRA and CDR2 YSYEKL. As DNA, the CDR3 is TGCGCCAGCAGCCAAGAAGAGGCAGGGGCCGGGGCCAACGTCCTGACTTTC. Amino acids: CASSQEEAGAGANVLTF.

This clonotype has a count of ten or more. The J gene is TRBJ2-7, the V gene TRBV2; D is unclear. Germline V lookup: CDR1 SNHLY, CDR2 FYNNEI. Trimming removed 2 bases at V and 6 bases at J, with 14 bases between. The CDR3 is 14 amino acids. The CDR3 region has the DNA TGTGCCAGCAGTGAACAATGGGTAGTAGGCGAGCAGTACTTC. As protein: CASSEQWVVGEQYF.

This clonotype was seen a handful of times. The chain links TRBV7-9 to TRBJ2-7; D unclear. V dropped 2 bases and J dropped 1 base, with 12 bases sitting between them. The CDR3 covers 15 residues. Germline V gene data show CDR1 as SEHNR and CDR2 as FQNEAQ (reference sequence). The chain's CDR3 is CASSLNGEASYEQYF. CDR3 sequence (DNA): TGTGCCAGCAGCTTAAATGGGGAAGCTTCCTACGAGCAGTACTTC.

This clonotype has a count of ten or more. The J gene is TRBJ2-5, the V gene TRBV5-1; D may be TRBD1 (5 bases). The V gene's germline CDR1 is SGHRS and CDR2 YFSETQ. CDR3 length: 15 amino acids. V was trimmed by 0 bases and J by 1 base, leaving 10 bases between them. The CDR3 region has the DNA TGCGCCAGCAGCTTGGGAGCAGGGCCCCAAGAGACCCAGTACTTC. Translated, it gives CASSLGAGPQETQYF.

This clonotype was picked up many times. The CDR3 sequence is CASSSTKQGILGTGELFF. DNA of the CDR3: TGTGCCAGCAGCTCGACAAAACAGGGAATTTTGGGCACCGGGGAGCTGTTTTTT. This chain uses TRBV5-6 with TRBJ2-2; possibly TRBD1 for D (6 bases). Between the trimmed V and J ends, which lost 3 bases and 4 bases, there was a span of 22 bases. CDR3 length equals 18 residues. The germline V gene encodes CDR1 SGHDT and CDR2 YYEEEE.

The table lists this clonotype with many counts. V is TRBV20-1 and J is TRBJ2-5, with D perhaps TRBD1 or TRBD2 (5 bases each). Germline V gene sequence: CDR1 DFQATT, CDR2 SNEGSKA (reference sequence). V gave up 0 bases and J gave up 7 bases, with 12 bases separating them. The CDR3 consists of 13 residues. The CDR3 reads CSARDGTKGTQYF. CDR3 DNA sequence: TGCAGTGCTAGAGATGGGACCAAGGGGACCCAGTACTTC.

This clonotype was counted ten times or more. CDR3 sequence: CASSLGTGVRETQYF. CDR3 coding DNA: TGTGCCAGCAGCTTGGGGACAGGGGTAAGAGAGACCCAGTACTTC. The chain joins TRBV11-2 to TRBJ2-5, with 10 bases identical to TRBD1. Germline V gene sequence: CDR1 SGHAT, CDR2 FQNNGV. Germline trimming cut 3 bases from V and 4 bases from J; bases unmatched to any gene: 5. The CDR3 extends over 15 amino acids. The full variable domain, its missing parts supplied by reference TRBV11-2 and TRBJ2-5, is EAGVAQSPRYKIIEKRQSVAFWCNPISGHATLYWYQQILGQGPKLLIQFQNNGVVDDSQLPKDRFSAERLKGVDSTLKIQPAKLEDSAVYLCASSLGTGVRETQYFGPGTRLLVL.

This clonotype has a count of ten or more. CDR3 sequence: CASSVGRGSQETQYF. The CDR3 DNA is TGTGCCAGCAGCGTAGGCAGAGGGAGCCAAGAGACCCAGTACTTC. The rearrangement uses TRBV9 and TRBJ2-5; D possibly corresponds to TRBD2 (5 bases). The V gene's germline CDR1 is SGDLS and CDR2 YYNGEE. The CDR3 has 15 residues. V dropped 0 bases and J dropped 1 base, with 10 bases sitting between them.

The chain recombines TRBV6-2 or TRBV6-3 with TRBJ2-5; TRBD2 aligns across 11 bases. Germline V gene data show CDR1 as MNHEY and CDR2 as SVGEGT. This CDR3 has 15 residues. With V trimmed by 4 bases and J by 5 bases, 6 bases remained unmatched. The CDR3 DNA sequence: TGTGCCAGCAGTTCGAGACTAGCGGGATTCGAGACCCAGTACTTC. Translating it yields CASSSRLAGFETQYF.

This clonotype was seen ten or more times. The chain's CDR3 is CSAPGQSSSYEQYF. The DNA for the CDR3 is TGCAGTGCCCCGGGACAGAGCAGCTCCTACGAGCAGTACTTC. The chain couples TRBV20-1 to TRBJ2-7; 7 positions agree with TRBD1. The CDR3 sequence is 14 residues long. Germline CDR1 is DFQATT and CDR2 is SNEGSKA (reference sequence). V lost 6 bases and J lost 0; bases outside the gene matches: 8.

This clonotype was picked up a small number of times. A single base separates this from a much larger clone, so it may be a read error. V and J are TRBV28 and TRBJ2-5; D unclear. V dropped 5 bases and J dropped 3 bases, with 13 bases sitting between them. The CDR3 extends over 14 amino acids. Germline V gene data show CDR1 as MDHEN and CDR2 as SYDVKM. Here the CDR3 reads CASSPAWKEETQYF. The CDR3 nucleotides are TGTGCCAGCAGTCCCGCCTGGAAGGAAGAGACCCAGTACTTC. The full variable domain, completed using reference TRBV28 and TRBJ2-5, is DVKVTQSSRYLVKRTGEKVFLECVQDMDHENMFWYRQDPGLGLRLIYFSYDVKMKEKGDIPEGYSVSREKKERFSLILESASTNQTSMYLCASSPAWKEETQYFGPGTRLLVL.

This clonotype was seen at least ten times. The chain carries TRBV27 and TRBJ1-1; 8 nucleotides agree with TRBD1. CDR3 length: 14 amino acids. The germline V gene has CDR1 MNHEY and CDR2 SMNVEV (reference sequence). Trimming removed 5 bases from V and 6 bases from J; junction bases left unmatched: 8. The CDR3 coding sequence is TGTGCCAGCAGTGTGGACAGGGACAGGTCTGAAGCTTTCTTT. Amino acid sequence: CASSVDRDRSEAFF.

This clonotype appeared many times. The CDR3 here is CASSSQGGTNYGYTF. CDR3 DNA: TGTGCCAGCAGTTCACAGGGGGGGACTAACTATGGCTACACCTTC. The J gene is TRBJ1-2, the V gene TRBV6-1; TRBD1 matches 8 bases. With 5 bases clipped from V and 0 bases from J, the junction kept 5 bases outside the gene matches. Germline V lookup: CDR1 MNHNS, CDR2 SASEGT. This CDR3 comprises 15 residues.

This clonotype was detected many times. The CDR3 DNA is TGTGCCAGCAGCCTGCGGGGTCCCCAGCCCCAGCATTTT. Translated, it gives CASSLRGPQPQHF. The chain carries TRBV7-2 and TRBJ1-5; D not certain. V lost 5 bases, J lost 7 bases, and 12 bases lay in between. The CDR3 covers 13 residues. CDR1 is SGHTA, CDR2 FQGNSA, per germline.

This clonotype was detected ten times or more. The chain carries TRBV4-3 and TRBJ2-1; D remains unclear. CDR1 and CDR2 from the germline V gene are LGHNA and YSLEER. This CDR3 is built from 12 residues. V lost 1 base to trimming and J lost 9 bases, with 7 bases between them. The CDR3 bases are TGCGCCAGCAGCCAAGCCTCTGGTGAGCAGTTCTTC. Its translation is CASSQASGEQFF.